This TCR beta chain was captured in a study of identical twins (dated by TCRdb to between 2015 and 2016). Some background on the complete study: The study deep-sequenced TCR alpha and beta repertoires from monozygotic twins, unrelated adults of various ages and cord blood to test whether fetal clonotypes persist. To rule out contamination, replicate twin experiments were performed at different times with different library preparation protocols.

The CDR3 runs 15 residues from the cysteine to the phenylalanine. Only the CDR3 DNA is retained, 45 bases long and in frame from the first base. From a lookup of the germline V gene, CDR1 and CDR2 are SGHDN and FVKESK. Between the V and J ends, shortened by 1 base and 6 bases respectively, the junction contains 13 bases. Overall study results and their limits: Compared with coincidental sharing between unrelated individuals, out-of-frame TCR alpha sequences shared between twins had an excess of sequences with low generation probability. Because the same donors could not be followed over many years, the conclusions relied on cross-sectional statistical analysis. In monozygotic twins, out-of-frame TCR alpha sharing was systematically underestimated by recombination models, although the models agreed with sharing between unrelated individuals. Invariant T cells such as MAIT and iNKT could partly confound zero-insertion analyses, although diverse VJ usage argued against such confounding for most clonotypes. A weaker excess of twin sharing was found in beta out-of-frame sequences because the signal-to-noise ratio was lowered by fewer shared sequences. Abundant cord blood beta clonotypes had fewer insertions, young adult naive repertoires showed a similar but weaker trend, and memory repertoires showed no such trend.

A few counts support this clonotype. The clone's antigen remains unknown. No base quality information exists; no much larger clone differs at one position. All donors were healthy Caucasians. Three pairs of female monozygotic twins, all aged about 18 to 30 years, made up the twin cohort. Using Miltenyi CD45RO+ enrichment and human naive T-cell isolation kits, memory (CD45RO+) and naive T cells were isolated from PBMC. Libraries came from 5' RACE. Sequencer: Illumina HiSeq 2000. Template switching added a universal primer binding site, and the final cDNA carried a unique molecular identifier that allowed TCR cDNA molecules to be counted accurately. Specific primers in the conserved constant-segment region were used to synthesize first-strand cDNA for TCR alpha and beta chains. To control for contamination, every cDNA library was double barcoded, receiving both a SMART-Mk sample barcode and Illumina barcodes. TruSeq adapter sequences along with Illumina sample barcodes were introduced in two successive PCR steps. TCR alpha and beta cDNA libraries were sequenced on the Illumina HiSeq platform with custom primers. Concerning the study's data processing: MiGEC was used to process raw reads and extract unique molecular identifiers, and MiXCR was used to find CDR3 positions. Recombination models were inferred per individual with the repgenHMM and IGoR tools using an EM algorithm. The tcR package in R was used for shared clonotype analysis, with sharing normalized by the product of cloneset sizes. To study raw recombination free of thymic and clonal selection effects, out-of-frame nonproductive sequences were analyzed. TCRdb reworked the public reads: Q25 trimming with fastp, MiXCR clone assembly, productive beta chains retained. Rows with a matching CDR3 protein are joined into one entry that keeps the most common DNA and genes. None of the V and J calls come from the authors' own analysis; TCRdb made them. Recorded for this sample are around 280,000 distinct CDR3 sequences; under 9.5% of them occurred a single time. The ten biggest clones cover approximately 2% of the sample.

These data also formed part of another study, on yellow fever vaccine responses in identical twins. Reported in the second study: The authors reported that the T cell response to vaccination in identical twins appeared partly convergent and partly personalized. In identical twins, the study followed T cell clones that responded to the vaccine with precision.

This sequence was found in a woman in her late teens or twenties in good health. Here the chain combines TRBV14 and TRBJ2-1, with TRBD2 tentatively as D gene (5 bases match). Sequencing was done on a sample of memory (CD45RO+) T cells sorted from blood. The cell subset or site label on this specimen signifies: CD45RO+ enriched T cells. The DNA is TGTGCCAGCAGCCAAGGCAATGAGGGAATCAATGAGCAGTTCTTC. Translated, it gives CASSQGNEGINEQFF.